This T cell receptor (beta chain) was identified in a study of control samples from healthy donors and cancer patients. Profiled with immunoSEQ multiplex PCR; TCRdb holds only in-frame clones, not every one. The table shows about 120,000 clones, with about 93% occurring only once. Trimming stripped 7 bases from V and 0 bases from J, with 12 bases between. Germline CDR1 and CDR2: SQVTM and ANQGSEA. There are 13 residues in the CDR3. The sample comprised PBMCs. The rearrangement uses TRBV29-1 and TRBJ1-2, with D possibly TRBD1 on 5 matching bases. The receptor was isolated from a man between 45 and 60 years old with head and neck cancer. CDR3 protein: CSAPGPTNYGYTF. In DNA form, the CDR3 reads TGCAGCGCACCGGGACCGACTAACTATGGCTACACCTTC.